This T cell receptor beta chain was sequenced during a study of blood T cell repertoires in COVID-19. Germline V gene sequence: CDR1 SGHTA, CDR2 FQGNSA. The CDR3 runs 16 residues. The V and J ends lost 1 base and 4 bases, in that order; junction bases with no gene match: 4. The method was immunoSEQ multiplex PCR; TCRdb's version includes in-frame clones alone and lacks a portion of them. The repertoire holds around 270,000 clones, with 88% as singletons. V usage is TRBV7-2 and J usage is TRBJ1-5; 10 bases are a match to TRBD1. This receptor was taken from a man in his 60s who had recovered from COVID-19. Sequencing was carried out using peripheral blood. The CDR3 here is CASSLGQGARNQPQHF. The CDR3 nucleotides are TGTGCCAGCAGCTTAGGACAGGGGGCCCGGAATCAGCCCCAGCATTTT.